One and the same sample provided the 24 T cell receptor beta chains below, sequenced in a study of Ad26.COV2.S vaccination and SARS-CoV-2 variants. TCRdb's copy holds only in-frame clones and misses some; the assay was immunoSEQ multiplex PCR. The data show under 150,000 clones, 80% to 90% seen once. Sequenced here: peripheral blood, sampled after recovery from COVID-19. Receptors were obtained from a human donor who had recovered from COVID-19.

The rearrangement joins TRBV20-1 to TRBJ2-7; unclear D gene. This CDR3 region has 11 residues. V lost 7 bases and J lost 4, with 11 bases in between. From germline, CDR1 is DFQATT and CDR2 SNEGSKA (reference sequence). CDR3 loop: CSVVRAYEQYF. The CDR3, as DNA: TGCAGTGTGGTAAGGGCATACGAGCAGTACTTC.

The chain carries TRBV6-5 and TRBJ1-1; 8 nucleotides line up with TRBD1. The CDR3 consists of 13 residues. Germline V gives CDR1 MNHEY, CDR2 SVGAGI. Trimming removed 8 bases from V and 7 bases from J; junction bases left unmatched: 9. CDR3 loop: CASGAGGIVEAFF. The CDR3 region has the DNA TGTGCCAGCGGGGCAGGGGGCATTGTTGAAGCTTTCTTT.

The chain recombines TRBV6-2 or TRBV6-3 with TRBJ1-6, with 11 nucleotides matching TRBD1. Losses at the gene ends were 2 bases for V and 7 bases for J; bases not matched to a gene: 10. CDR1 is MNHEY and CDR2 is SVGEGT in the germline V gene. This CDR3 is 18 amino acids long. The CDR3 region has the DNA TGTGCCAGCAGTTACGATCCCCCGGACAGGGGGCTCAATTCACCCCTCCACTTT. Protein sequence: CASSYDPPDRGLNSPLHF.

Here the CDR3 DNA reads TGTGCCAGCAAGCGACAGGCAGCTAACTATGGCTACACCTTC. This sequence encodes CASKRQAANYGYTF. The chain has TRBV2 and TRBJ1-2; possible D gene TRBD1, 6 bases. V was shortened by 7 bases and J by 0 bases, with 12 bases between the two germline ends. The germline CDR1 and CDR2 sequences are SNHLY and FYNNEI. The CDR3 is 14 amino acids.

The rearrangement joins TRBV30 to TRBJ1-2, with D possibly matching TRBD1 (6 bases). Trimming cost V 0 bases and J 7 bases, with 18 bases left between them. The length of the CDR3 is 15 residues. From germline, CDR1 is GTSNPN and CDR2 SVGIG (reference sequence). In DNA, the CDR3 is TGTGCCTGGAGTGTAGGAGACGGGGGGGCGAGTGGCTACACCTTC. It codes for CAWSVGDGGASGYTF.

This chain joins TRBV5-1 and TRBJ2-2; TRBD2 matches 9 bases. The junction had 4 bases not matched to a gene; V was cut back by 4 bases and J by 3 bases. In germline, CDR1 is SGHRS, CDR2 YFSETQ. CDR3 size: 15 residues. CDR3 in DNA: TGCGCCAGCAGCCACCGCGGGGGGGACACCGGGGAGCTGTTTTTT. Its translation: CASSHRGGDTGELFF.

This chain uses TRBV4-3 with TRBJ1-6; D is unresolved. Trimming took 0 bases from V and 9 from J, leaving 18 bases between them. This CDR3 is built from 17 residues. From germline, CDR1 is LGHNA and CDR2 YSLEER. In DNA, the CDR3 is TGCGCCAGCAGCCAAGATAGTAGGCTAACGTCCGGTTCACCCCTCCACTTT. It encodes CASSQDSRLTSGSPLHF.

This chain uses TRBV5-5 with TRBJ1-1; TRBD1 matches 8 bases. This CDR3 has 14 residues. From germline, CDR1 is SGHKS and CDR2 YYEKEE (reference sequence). Germline trimming cut 4 bases from V and 10 bases from J; bases unmatched to any gene: 12. The CDR3 DNA is TGTGCCAGCAGCCCTACAGACAGGGGATCAAGAGCTTTCTTT. It encodes CASSPTDRGSRAFF.

In regard to this clone: This sample also contains other DNA sequences that code for the same CDR3. V and J are TRBV6-1 and TRBJ2-7, with D possibly being TRBD1 (5 bases). There are 13 residues in the CDR3. V lost 2 bases and J lost 0, with 5 bases in between. Germline loops: CDR1 MNHNS, CDR2 SASEGT. CDR3 nucleotide sequence: TGTGCCAGCAGTGAAACAGGCTCCTACGAGCAGTACTTC. Translated: CASSETGSYEQYF.

The J gene is TRBJ2-1, the V gene TRBV12-3 or TRBV12-4; 8 bases map to TRBD1. J lost 8 bases, V lost 5 bases, and 2 bases had no gene match. This CDR3 is built from 12 residues. CDR3 coding DNA: TGTGCCAGCAGTAGGGACAGGCATGAGCAGTTCTTC. This translates into CASSRDRHEQFF.

The chain links TRBV11-2 to TRBJ2-2; 10 bases are shared with TRBD2. V gave up 3 bases and J gave up 6 bases; unmatched junction bases: 10. This CDR3 has 17 residues. In germline, CDR1 is SGHAT, CDR2 FQNNGV. CDR3 loop: CASSFDRAGGPPGELFF. The CDR3 DNA reads as TGTGCCAGCAGCTTCGACCGAGCGGGGGGGCCTCCCGGGGAGCTGTTTTTT.

The chain has TRBV10-2 and TRBJ2-7; the D gene is possibly TRBD1 (5 bases). The V and J ends lost 8 bases and 4 bases respectively, with 9 bases between them. CDR1 and CDR2 (germline): WSHSY, SAAADI. This CDR3 region has 11 residues. The CDR3 sequence: CASRAGYEQYF. Here the CDR3 DNA reads TGCGCCAGCCGGGCAGGGTACGAGCAGTACTTC.

CDR3 coding DNA: TGTGCCAGCAGCTCCCTAACGGGGGGGCCCAATGAGCAGTTCTTC. Its protein is CASSSLTGGPNEQFF. The chain couples TRBV28 to TRBJ2-1, with 8 bases identical to TRBD2. V lost 6 bases to trimming and J lost 6 bases; unmatched junction nucleotides: 10. Germline CDR1 is MDHEN and CDR2 is SYDVKM. The CDR3 is 15 residues long.

The rearrangement links TRBV24-1 to TRBJ2-3, with D perhaps matching TRBD1 or TRBD2 (6 bases each). Per germline, CDR1 KGHDR and CDR2 SFDVKD. The ends were cut back, 5 bases at V and 4 bases at J, with 21 bases in the middle. There are 17 residues in the CDR3. The CDR3 nucleotides read TGTGCCACCAGTGTCCCTGGAGGGGGAGTCGGGGCAGATACGCAGTATTTT. Translated, it gives CATSVPGGGVGADTQYF.

This clone was observed a single time. This sequence joins TRBV6-5 and TRBJ2-1, with D unclear. This CDR3 contains 14 residues. Trimming stripped 3 bases from V and 5 bases from J, with 11 bases between. CDR1 and CDR2 from the germline V gene are MNHEY and SVGAGI. In DNA, the CDR3 is TGTGCCAGCAGTTATCAAATAAGGGACAATGAGCAGTTCTTC. This sequence encodes CASSYQIRDNEQFF.

In nucleotides, the CDR3 is TGTGCCAGCAGTCCGTTTCACAGGGGTTTCGCAACTAATGAAAAACTGTTTTTT. Its protein product is CASSPFHRGFATNEKLFF. The genes are TRBV27 and TRBJ1-4; 7 bases line up with TRBD1. This CDR3 spans 18 amino acids. Germline V gene lookup returns CDR1 MNHEY and CDR2 SMNVEV (reference sequence). Unmatched junction bases numbered 12, after V lost 5 bases and J lost 0 bases.

The chain recombines TRBV27 with TRBJ1-2; D is perhaps TRBD1 (5 bases). Trimming took 10 bases from V and 2 from J, leaving 11 bases between them. CDR3 length: 12 amino acids. Per germline, CDR1 MNHEY and CDR2 SMNVEV (reference sequence). The CDR3 region is CATSGRNYGYTF. DNA of the CDR3: TGTGCCACGTCGGGACGGAACTATGGCTACACCTTC.

The J gene is TRBJ2-7, the V gene TRBV19, with D perhaps TRBD1 (6 bases). Germline CDR1 and CDR2: LNHDA and SQIVND (reference sequence). The CDR3 is 15 residues long. V lost 3 bases and J lost 1, with 13 bases in between. The CDR3 DNA reads as TGTGCCAGTAGTATCTCAGGGGATGGGTCCTACGAGCAGTACTTC. This encodes CASSISGDGSYEQYF.

J is TRBJ1-2 and V is TRBV19; possible D gene TRBD1, 5 bases. With 6 bases removed from V and 3 bases from J, the gap between germline ends came to 14 bases. Germline lookup yields CDR1 LNHDA and CDR2 SQIVND (reference sequence). The CDR3 consists of 14 residues. CDR3 nucleotide sequence: TGTGCCAGTAGACGTCGTCAGGGTGACTATGGCTACACCTTC. Encoded protein: CASRRRQGDYGYTF.

The gene calls are TRBV5-1 and TRBJ1-1, with no clear D. The CDR3 consists of 14 residues. In germline, CDR1 is SGHRS, CDR2 YFSETQ. V shed 4 bases and J shed 2 bases, with 12 bases lying between them. CDR3 amino acids: CASSPDGSNTEAFF. CDR3 DNA: TGCGCCAGCAGCCCGGACGGGAGCAACACTGAAGCTTTCTTT.

This rearrangement joins TRBV28 to TRBJ1-1; weak D call: TRBD1 (5 bases). Germline CDR1 and CDR2: MDHEN and SYDVKM. Trimming took 6 bases from V and 5 from J, leaving 16 bases between them. The CDR3 is made up of 14 amino acids. CDR3 nucleotides: TGTGCCAGCAGGTCCCGGGGGGGTATGACTGAAGCTTTCTTT. It codes for CASRSRGGMTEAFF.

This rearrangement joins TRBV28 to TRBJ2-2; D not certain. The V end was cut by 10 bases, the J end by 0 bases, with 6 bases between. CDR1 is MDHEN and CDR2 is SYDVKM in the germline V gene. There are 12 residues in the CDR3. CDR3 loop: CATYSNTGELFF. For the CDR3, the DNA is TGTGCCACCTACTCGAACACCGGGGAGCTGTTTTTT.

The chain employs TRBV2 and TRBJ2-7; D remains unclear. This CDR3 is built from 16 residues. In germline, CDR1 is SNHLY, CDR2 FYNNEI. V lost 1 base to trimming and J lost 5 bases, with 18 bases between them. The CDR3 loop is CASSEGPRATYDEQYF. CDR3 nucleotide sequence: TGTGCCAGCAGTGAAGGGCCCCGGGCCACCTATGACGAGCAGTACTTC.

This rearrangement joins TRBV27 to TRBJ1-1, with D tentatively TRBD1 (5 bases). V lost 5 bases to trimming and J lost 1 base, with 17 bases between them. CDR3 size: 16 residues. CDR1 and CDR2 from the germline V gene are MNHEY and SMNVEV (reference sequence). The CDR3 region is CASSPTRWGGNTEAFF. The CDR3 DNA reads as TGTGCCAGCAGTCCGACGCGGTGGGGGGGGAACACTGAAGCTTTCTTT.